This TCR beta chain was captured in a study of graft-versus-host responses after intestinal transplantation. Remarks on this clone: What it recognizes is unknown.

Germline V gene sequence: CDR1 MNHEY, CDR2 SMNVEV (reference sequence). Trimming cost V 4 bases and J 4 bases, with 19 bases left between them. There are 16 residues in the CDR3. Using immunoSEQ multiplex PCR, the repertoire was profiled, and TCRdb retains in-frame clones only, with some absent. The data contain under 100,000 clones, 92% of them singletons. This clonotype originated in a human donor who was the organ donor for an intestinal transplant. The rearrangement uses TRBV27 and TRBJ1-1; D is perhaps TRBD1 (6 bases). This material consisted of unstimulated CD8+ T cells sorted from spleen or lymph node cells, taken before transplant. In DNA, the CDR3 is TGTGCCAGCAGTTCAGTCTTGGGACAAGCAGGCACTGAAGCTTTCTTT. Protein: CASSSVLGQAGTEAFF.